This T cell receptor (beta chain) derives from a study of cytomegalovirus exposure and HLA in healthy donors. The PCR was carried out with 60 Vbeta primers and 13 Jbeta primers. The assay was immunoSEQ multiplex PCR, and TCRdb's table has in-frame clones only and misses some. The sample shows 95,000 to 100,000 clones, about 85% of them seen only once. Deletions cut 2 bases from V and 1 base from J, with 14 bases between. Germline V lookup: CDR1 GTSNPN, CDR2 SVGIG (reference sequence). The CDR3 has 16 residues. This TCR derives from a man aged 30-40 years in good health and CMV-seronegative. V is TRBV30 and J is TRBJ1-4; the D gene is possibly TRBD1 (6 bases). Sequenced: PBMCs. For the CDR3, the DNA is TGTGCCTGGAGTAACGGACAGAGGAGAACTAATGAAAAACTGTTTTTT. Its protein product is CAWSNGQRRTNEKLFF.